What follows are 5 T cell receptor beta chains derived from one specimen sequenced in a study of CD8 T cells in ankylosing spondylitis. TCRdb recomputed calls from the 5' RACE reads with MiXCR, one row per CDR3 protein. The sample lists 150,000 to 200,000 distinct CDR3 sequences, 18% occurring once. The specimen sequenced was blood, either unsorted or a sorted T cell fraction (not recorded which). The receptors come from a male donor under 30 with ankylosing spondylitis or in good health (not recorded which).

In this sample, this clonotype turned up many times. The CDR3 DNA reads as TGTGCCATCAGGGACAGGGAGAACGAGCAGTACTTC. Translated: CAIRDRENEQYF. This chain uses TRBV10-3 with TRBJ2-7; TRBD1 agrees at 8 bases. CDR3 length: 12 residues. With V trimmed by 6 bases and J by 5 bases, 3 bases remained unmatched. Germline loops: CDR1 ENHRY, CDR2 SYGVKD.

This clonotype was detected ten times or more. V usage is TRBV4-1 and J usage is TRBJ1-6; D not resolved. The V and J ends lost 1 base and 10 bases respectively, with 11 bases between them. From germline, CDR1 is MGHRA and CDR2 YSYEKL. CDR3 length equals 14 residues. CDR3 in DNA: TGCGCCAGCAGCCAAGTCCCCCCGGGGTCACCCCTCCACTTT. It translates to CASSQVPPGSPLHF.

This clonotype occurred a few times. The CDR3 here is CAISEVGQPYNEQFF. Written as DNA, the CDR3 is TGTGCCATCAGTGAGGTGGGACAGCCTTACAATGAGCAGTTCTTC. The chain is built from TRBV10-3 and TRBJ2-1; TRBD1 aligns across 7 bases. This CDR3 comprises 15 residues. V gave up 2 bases and J gave up 4 bases; unmatched junction bases: 5. Germline loops: CDR1 ENHRY, CDR2 SYGVKD.

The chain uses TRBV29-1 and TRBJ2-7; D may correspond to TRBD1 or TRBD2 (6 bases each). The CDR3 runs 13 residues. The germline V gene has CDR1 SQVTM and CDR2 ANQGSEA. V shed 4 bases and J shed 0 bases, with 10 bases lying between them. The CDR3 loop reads CSVVQGLSYEQYF. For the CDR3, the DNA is TGCAGCGTTGTACAGGGACTCTCCTACGAGCAGTACTTC.

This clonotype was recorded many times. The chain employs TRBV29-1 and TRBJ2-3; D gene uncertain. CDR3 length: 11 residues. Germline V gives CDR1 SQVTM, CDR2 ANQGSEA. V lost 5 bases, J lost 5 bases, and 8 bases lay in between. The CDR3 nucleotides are TGCAGCGTTTCACGCGGAGATACGCAGTATTTT. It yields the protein CSVSRGDTQYF.